This T cell receptor (beta chain) was observed in a study of blood T cell repertoires in COVID-19. Study-wide context: COVID-19 samples, acute and convalescent, were from the United States, Italy and Spain. T cells, B-cell-depleted T cells, or PBMCs provided the cDNA or gDNA that served as material.

Under the authors' procedure: Reference gene primer amplification yielded estimated nucleated cell counts. Using immunoSEQ multiplex PCR, the repertoire was profiled, and TCRdb retains in-frame clones only, with some absent. For V, J and clone size, that table is used; D and trimming come from the DNA. Of some 48,000 clones listed, roughly 88% are singletons. Trimming pared 1 base from V and 2 bases from J, leaving 12 bases between. Germline lookup yields CDR1 SGHTA and CDR2 FQGNSA. This CDR3 has 16 residues. Sequencing was performed on peripheral blood. The chain employs TRBV7-2 and TRBJ2-1, with no clear D. This clonotype originated in a man aged 50-59 years with active COVID-19. CDR3 nucleotides: TGTGCCAGCAGCTTAGTAGGCGGTTTCACCTACAATGAGCAGTTCTTC. The encoded protein is CASSLVGGFTYNEQFF.